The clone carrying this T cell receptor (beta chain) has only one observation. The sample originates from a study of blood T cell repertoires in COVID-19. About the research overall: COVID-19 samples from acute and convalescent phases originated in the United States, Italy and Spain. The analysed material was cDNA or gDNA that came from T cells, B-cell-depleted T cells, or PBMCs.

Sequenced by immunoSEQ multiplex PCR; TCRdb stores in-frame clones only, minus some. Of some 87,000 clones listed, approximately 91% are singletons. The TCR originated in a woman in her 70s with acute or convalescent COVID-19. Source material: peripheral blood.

The DNA for the CDR3 is TGCGCCAGCAGCCTCCAGGGAGGAAACTATGGCTACACCTTC. It yields the protein CASSLQGGNYGYTF. The V and J genes are TRBV5-1 and TRBJ1-2; D is possibly TRBD1 (5 bases). CDR3 length: 14 residues. Germline V lookup: CDR1 SGHRS, CDR2 YFSETQ. The V end was cut by 4 bases, the J end by 2 bases, with 12 bases between.